This entry features one T cell receptor beta chain sequence. This same CDR3 is encoded by further DNA sequences in the sample. Profiling relied on immunoSEQ multiplex PCR, and the TCRdb table lists in-frame clones only, not all of them. The profile shows 65,000 or so clones, approximately 86% of them singletons. The data were obtained in a study of glioma-infiltrating T cells after dendritic cell vaccination. Background on the study: Patients had newly diagnosed or recurrent glioblastoma and received dendritic cell vaccines. Autologous tumor lysate-pulsed dendritic cell vaccination was given between the early 2000s and the early 2010s.

Time point denoted: after dendritic cell vaccination, including at tumor progression/relapse. Per the germline V gene, CDR1 is SGHTA and CDR2 is FQGNSA. This CDR3 contains 14 residues. V lost 4 bases and J lost 2; bases outside the gene matches: 4. This TCR was recovered from a human donor with glioblastoma. The input for sequencing was blood, taken after dendritic cell vaccination. This rearrangement joins TRBV7-2 to TRBJ2-7; the match to TRBD1 covers 8 bases. Here the CDR3 DNA reads TGTGCCAGCAGCTCCGACAGGGGCCCCTACGAGCAGTACTTC. Its protein is CASSSDRGPYEQYF.